This passage covers 30 T cell receptor beta chains from one sample sequenced in a study of identical twins. TCRdb fed the 5' RACE reads into MiXCR, producing one record per CDR3 protein. The sample contains hundreds of thousands of distinct CDR3 sequences, 8% to 9% of which appear only once. This sample also appeared in a second study, on yellow fever vaccine responses in identical twins.

Source material: memory (CD45RO+) T cells sorted from blood. The receptors were sampled from a woman younger than 30 in good health.

This clonotype was seen at least ten times. The rearrangement links TRBV12-3 or TRBV12-4 to TRBJ2-2, with 8 bases matching TRBD2. The CDR3 is 15 amino acids. The ends lost 3 bases at V and 3 bases at J; junction bases unmatched: 3. This CDR3 reads CASSFAGGYTGELFF. The CDR3 DNA reads TGTGCCAGCAGTTTTGCGGGGGGTTACACCGGGGAGCTGTTTTTT.

This clonotype has a handful of counts. The chain recombines TRBV2 with TRBJ1-4, with a weak D call TRBD1 (5 bases). The germline V and J ends were trimmed by 7 bases and 3 bases, with 9 bases remaining between them. The germline gives CDR1 SNHLY, CDR2 FYNNEI. The CDR3 spans 13 residues. The chain's CDR3 is CASTRQSNEKLFF. The CDR3, as DNA: TGTGCCAGCACCCGACAGTCTAATGAAAAACTGTTTTTT.

This clonotype was observed a few times. The chain carries TRBV7-9 and TRBJ2-2, with 9 bases aligning to TRBD1. With V trimmed by 5 bases and J by 1 base, 5 bases remained unmatched. The CDR3 has 16 amino acids. Germline loops: CDR1 SEHNR, CDR2 FQNEAQ (reference sequence). The CDR3 nucleotides are TGTGCCAGCAGCAAAAGACAGGGGGGGAACACCGGGGAGCTGTTTTTT. It is translated as CASSKRQGGNTGELFF.

This clonotype occurred many times. This rearrangement joins TRBV10-2 to TRBJ2-1, with no clear D. There are 12 residues in the CDR3. In germline, CDR1 is WSHSY, CDR2 SAAADI. Trimming removed 0 bases at V and 9 bases at J, with 6 bases between. In nucleotides, the CDR3 is TGCGCCAGCAGTGAGTCTGTCTCTGAGCAGTTCTTC. Translating gives CASSESVSEQFF.

This chain links TRBV6-1 with TRBJ2-7; D not resolved. Germline CDR1 reads MNHNS; CDR2 reads SASEGT. V was trimmed by 2 bases and J by 1 base, leaving 6 bases between them. This CDR3 comprises 13 residues. CDR3: CASSERNSYEQYV. CDR3 in DNA: TGTGCCAGCAGTGAACGGAATTCCTACGAGCAGTACGTC.

This chain links TRBV6-4 with TRBJ2-1, with D possibly called TRBD1 or TRBD2 (6 bases each). The CDR3 is 15 amino acids. Germline lookup yields CDR1 MRHNA and CDR2 SNTAGT. Trimming stripped 6 bases from V and 0 bases from J, with 12 bases between. The CDR3 DNA reads TGTGCCAGCAGCCCCGAGGGGGGCTCCTACAATGAGCAGTTCTTC. It encodes CASSPEGGSYNEQFF.

The chain has TRBV12-3 or TRBV12-4 and TRBJ2-4; 12 bases line up with TRBD2. V was clipped by 6 bases and J by 0 bases; unmatched bases: 0. The CDR3 is 15 amino acids. The DNA for the CDR3 is TGTGCCAGCAGGACTAGCGGGAGAGCCAAAAACATTCAGTACTTC. As protein: CASRTSGRAKNIQYF.

This clonotype showed up just a few times. The J gene is TRBJ2-5, the V gene TRBV11-2; maybe TRBD1 (6 bases). CDR3 size: 12 residues. V was trimmed by 10 bases and J by 0 bases, leaving 9 bases between them. Germline V gene data show CDR1 as SGHAT and CDR2 as FQNNGV. DNA of the CDR3: TGTGCCACCAGGGACAACCAAGAGACCCAGTACTTC. Its protein is CATRDNQETQYF.

The chain uses TRBV20-1 and TRBJ2-7; TRBD1 or TRBD2 may be the D gene (5 bases each). Trimming removed 3 bases at V and 4 bases at J, with 16 bases between. Germline V gene lookup returns CDR1 DFQATT and CDR2 SNEGSKA (reference sequence). The CDR3 length is 14 residues. The CDR3 DNA follows: TGCAGTGCTAGCGCCCGGGGACCGATTTACGAGCAGTACGTC. Its translation: CSASARGPIYEQYV.

This clonotype was seen only a few times. The chain is built from TRBV7-8 and TRBJ2-6; the match to TRBD1 covers 8 bases. Germline V gives CDR1 SGHVS, CDR2 FQNEAQ. CDR3 size: 19 residues. V lost 2 bases, J lost 0 bases, and 9 bases stayed unmatched. CDR3 DNA: TGTGCCAGCAGCTTATCCGGACAGGGCGTTAGCTCTGGGGCCAACGTCCTGACTTTC. Translation: CASSLSGQGVSSGANVLTF.

This clonotype has only a few counts. This rearrangement joins TRBV9 to TRBJ1-4; D is perhaps TRBD1 (5 bases). The CDR3 sequence is 15 residues long. The V gene lost 4 bases and the J gene lost 0 bases, with 10 bases spanning the gap. Germline CDR1 and CDR2: SGDLS and YYNGEE. CDR3 residues: CASSPRTTTNEKLFF. In DNA, the CDR3 is TGTGCCAGCAGCCCCCGGACAACAACTAATGAAAAACTGTTTTTT.

This clonotype has at least ten counts. The chain joins TRBV7-2 to TRBJ2-7, with 7 positions matching TRBD1. The CDR3 extends over 17 amino acids. From germline, CDR1 is SGHTA and CDR2 FQGNSA. V gave up 1 base and J gave up 2 bases; unmatched junction bases: 11. In DNA form, the CDR3 reads TGTGCCAGCAGCTTAGGGGTGGAGACAGGGTTCGCCTACGAGCAGTACGTC. Translating gives CASSLGVETGFAYEQYV.

The chain employs TRBV7-7 and TRBJ1-5, with TRBD1 identical over 9 bases. The CDR3 has 13 amino acids. After removal of 8 bases from V and 7 bases from J, the junction contained 6 bases not matched to a gene. Germline-derived CDR1 and CDR2 are SSHAT and FNYEAQ (reference sequence). CDR3 sequence: CASSTGGGQPQHF. In DNA form, the CDR3 reads TGTGCCAGCTCGACAGGGGGTGGGCAGCCCCAGCATTTT.

This clonotype was seen a few times. V gene TRBV6-6 combines with J gene TRBJ2-1; D unclear. The CDR3 is made up of 11 amino acids. V was shortened by 8 bases and J by 4 bases, with 6 bases between the two germline ends. CDR1 is MNHNY and CDR2 is SVGAGI in the germline V gene (reference sequence). CDR3 nucleotide sequence: TGTGCCAGCGGCCTGTACAATGAGCAGTTCTTC. Protein product: CASGLYNEQFF.

The chain combines TRBV28 with TRBJ2-2, with TRBD2 matching over 8 bases. Unmatched junction bases numbered 13, after V lost 1 base and J lost 6 bases. The CDR3 contains 18 residues. CDR1 and CDR2 from the germline V gene are MDHEN and SYDVKM. For the CDR3, the DNA is TGTGCCAGCAGTTTATACGGACTAGCCCCCGGGACCCCCGGGGAGCTGTTTTTT. Translating it yields CASSLYGLAPGTPGELFF.

The table lists this clonotype with a few counts. J is TRBJ2-6 and V is TRBV6-1; a weak D match, TRBD2 (6 bases). This CDR3 has 17 residues. Trimming left V 2 bases short and J 0 bases short, with 11 bases between. Germline CDR1 is MNHNS and CDR2 is SASEGT. CDR3 in DNA: TGTGCCAGCAGTGAATGGTTGGGGGGCTCTGGGGCCAACGTCCTGACTTTC. This gives the protein CASSEWLGGSGANVLTF.

This chain connects TRBV2 to TRBJ2-2; weak D call: TRBD1 (6 bases). V lost 3 bases, J lost 5 bases, and 10 bases lay in between. This CDR3 region has 14 residues. Per the germline V gene, CDR1 is SNHLY and CDR2 is FYNNEI. CDR3 protein: CASSESGTTGELFF. The DNA for the CDR3 is TGTGCCAGCAGTGAGTCCGGGACAACCGGGGAGCTGTTTTTT.

The chain links TRBV20-1 to TRBJ2-7, with 7 bases lining up with TRBD1. With 3 bases clipped from V and 5 bases from J, the junction kept 10 bases outside the gene matches. The CDR3 is 14 amino acids. The germline V gene encodes CDR1 DFQATT and CDR2 SNEGSKA (reference sequence). CDR3 protein: CSASPGTVIHEQYV. The CDR3 region has the DNA TGCAGTGCTAGTCCCGGGACAGTAATCCACGAGCAGTACGTC.

This clonotype was seen only a few times. The chain recombines TRBV5-6 with TRBJ2-1; 8 positions agree with TRBD1. This CDR3 is 16 amino acids long. The V gene end was trimmed by 2 bases and the J gene end by 5 bases; junction bases not matched to a gene: 9. In germline, CDR1 is SGHDT, CDR2 YYEEEE. The CDR3 DNA reads TGTGCCAGCAGCTTAGGAGGCTACAGGGGGAACAATGAGCAGTTCTTC. As protein: CASSLGGYRGNNEQFF.

This clonotype appeared a few times. V and J are TRBV5-1 and TRBJ2-5; TRBD1 matches 9 bases. Germline V gene sequence: CDR1 SGHRS, CDR2 YFSETQ. This CDR3 contains 16 residues. With 4 bases clipped from V and 0 bases from J, the junction kept 7 bases outside the gene matches. CDR3 region: CASSGTTGGYQETQYF. DNA for the CDR3: TGCGCCAGCAGCGGAACGACAGGGGGGTACCAAGAGACCCAGTACTTC. Using reference TRBV5-1 and TRBJ2-5 for the parts outside the CDR3, the full variable domain is KAGVTQTPRYLIKTRGQQVTLSCSPISGHRSVSWYQQTPGQGLQFLFEYFSETQRNKGNFPGRFSGRQFSNSRSEMNVSTLELGDSALYLCASSGTTGGYQETQYFGPGTRLLVL.

This clonotype was recorded a few times. This chain uses TRBV9 with TRBJ2-2; D call uncertain. Germline V gene sequence: CDR1 SGDLS, CDR2 YYNGEE. The CDR3 extends over 14 amino acids. V was cut by 9 bases and J by 0 bases, with 12 bases left in between. This CDR3 is CATSPGPNTGELFF. CDR3 in DNA: TGTGCCACCTCCCCAGGCCCGAACACCGGGGAGCTGTTTTTT.

In its sample, this clonotype was seen many times. This chain uses TRBV6-4 with TRBJ1-1; D is uncertain. Germline loops: CDR1 MRHNA, CDR2 SNTAGT. The length of the CDR3 is 13 residues. V lost 2 bases, J lost 3 bases, and 7 bases lay in between. The CDR3 sequence: CASSDREHTEAFF. CDR3 sequence (DNA): TGTGCCAGCAGTGACAGGGAGCACACTGAAGCTTTCTTT.

This clonotype was detected a few times. The chain employs TRBV2 and TRBJ1-1; a weak D match, TRBD1 (6 bases). The ends were cut back, 6 bases at V and 1 base at J, with 9 bases in the middle. The CDR3 spans 13 residues. The germline CDR1 and CDR2 sequences are SNHLY and FYNNEI. CDR3 amino acids: CASRLGQNTEAFF. CDR3 DNA sequence: TGTGCCAGCAGATTGGGACAGAACACTGAAGCTTTCTTT.

This clonotype has ten or more counts. V and J are TRBV7-9 and TRBJ2-3; 9 bases are shared with TRBD2. The CDR3 is made up of 17 amino acids. J was trimmed by 6 bases and V by 2 bases; bases with no gene match: 12. Per the germline V gene, CDR1 is SEHNR and CDR2 is FQNEAQ (reference sequence). CDR3 nucleotides: TGTGCCAGCAGCTTAAGTAGAGTCCTAGCGGGGACCGATACGCAGTATTTT. Residues: CASSLSRVLAGTDTQYF.

This clonotype turned up a few times. The V gene is TRBV3-1, the J gene TRBJ2-3; 8 nucleotides line up with TRBD2. The germline CDR1 and CDR2 sequences are LGHDT and YNNKEL (reference sequence). CDR3 size: 14 residues. Germline trimming cut 3 bases from V and 4 bases from J; bases unmatched to any gene: 3. Here the CDR3 DNA reads TGTGCCAGCAGCCAGGGACTAGACTCAGATACGCAGTATTTT. It encodes CASSQGLDSDTQYF.

The chain uses TRBV5-1 and TRBJ2-3; D is possibly TRBD1 (6 bases). Germline CDR1 is SGHRS and CDR2 is YFSETQ. V was trimmed by 3 bases and J by 2 bases, leaving 13 bases between them. The CDR3 spans 15 residues. The CDR3 region has the DNA TGCGCCAGCAGCTGGCAGGACAGTTACACAGATACGCAGTATTTT. Protein: CASSWQDSYTDTQYF.

This clonotype has ten or more counts. This chain connects TRBV2 to TRBJ2-1; D gene unclear. The CDR3 is made up of 16 amino acids. The germline V gene has CDR1 SNHLY and CDR2 FYNNEI. Trimming left V 7 bases short and J 2 bases short, with 18 bases between. DNA of the CDR3: TGTGCCAGCACCCCGAAGGAACTATTGGCCTACAATGAGCAGTTCTTC. Protein: CASTPKELLAYNEQFF.

This clonotype appeared many times. This chain joins TRBV20-1 and TRBJ2-1; D possibly corresponds to TRBD2 (6 bases). The CDR3 covers 13 residues. Per the germline V gene, CDR1 is DFQATT and CDR2 is SNEGSKA (reference sequence). V lost 0 bases and J 6 bases, leaving 9 bases between the germline ends. This CDR3 reads CSARDGRGNEQFF. DNA for the CDR3: TGCAGTGCTAGAGACGGGAGAGGCAATGAGCAGTTCTTC.

This chain uses TRBV6-1 with TRBJ1-5; D may be TRBD1 (6 bases). Deletions cut 6 bases from V and 3 bases from J, with 18 bases between. This CDR3 region has 16 residues. Germline lookup yields CDR1 MNHNS and CDR2 SASEGT. The CDR3 protein is CASSRTPRGINQPQHF. The CDR3 coding sequence is TGTGCCAGCAGCCGTACCCCCAGGGGTATCAATCAGCCCCAGCATTTT.

This clonotype appeared many times. This chain joins TRBV15 and TRBJ2-7; a possible D gene is TRBD2 (6 bases). The V gene lost 0 bases and the J gene lost 3 bases, with 12 bases spanning the gap. The CDR3 spans 15 residues. Germline-derived CDR1 and CDR2 are LNHNV and YYDKDF (reference sequence). In DNA, the CDR3 is TGTGCCACCAGCAGAGATCTTGGACTAAACTACGAGCAGTACTTC. Its protein product is CATSRDLGLNYEQYF.